The rows below give T cell receptor beta chains drawn from one sample of a study of T cells in localized non-small cell lung cancer. Sequencing was performed with immunoSEQ multiplex PCR; in TCRdb, only in-frame clones are kept and a portion is missing. The profile shows about 25,000 clones, more than 75% of them singletons. The starting material was peripheral blood, obtained before any cancer treatment. These receptors came from a male donor aged 60 or over with stage II squamous cell lung carcinoma. The CDR3 runs from the conserved cysteine through the conserved F or W. Fields, in order: J gene, clone size, V gene, D gene, CDR3 DNA, CDR3 protein. D genes are given only for firm matches. Clone size, where shown, is once, few, many, or a class for clones that have expanded.

J: TRBJ2-3; size: NA; V: TRBV7-8; D: NA; DNA: TGTGCCAGCAGCTTACAGGGCAGGTCAATCACAGATACGCAGTATTTT; CDR3: CASSLQGRSITDTQYF
J: TRBJ2-1; size: NA; V: TRBV9; D: NA; DNA: TGTGCCAGCAGCGTAACGCAGCGCAGGGGGGCCTCCTACAATGAGCAGTTCTTC; CDR3: CASSVTQRRGASYNEQFF
J: TRBJ2-7; size: NA; V: TRBV6-6; D: NA; DNA: TGTGCCAGCAGCCGGGACACTACTTACGAGCAGTACTTC; CDR3: CASSRDTTYEQYF
J: TRBJ2-1; size: NA; V: TRBV5-1; D: NA; DNA: TGCGCCAGCAGCTTGGCCGCGGGGAACAATGAGCAGTTCTTC; CDR3: CASSLAAGNNEQFF
J: TRBJ2-1; size: NA; V: TRBV4-2; D: NA; DNA: TGTGCCAGCAGCCAAGATTTCGGGGGGCCCTACAATGAGCAGTTCTTC; CDR3: CASSQDFGGPYNEQFF
J: TRBJ1-1; size: NA; V: TRBV7-8; D: NA; DNA: TGTGCCAGCAGCCCCCGTCTCGCGGGTAGCACTGAAGCTTTCTTT; CDR3: CASSPRLAGSTEAFF
J: TRBJ2-3; size: NA; V: TRBV30; D: TRBD2; DNA: TGTGCCTGGAGTGGGGGGCTAGCGGGAGGTGGGGATACACAGTATTTT; CDR3: CAWSGGLAGGGDTQYF
J: TRBJ2-1; size: NA; V: TRBV28; D: TRBD2; DNA: TGTGCCAGCAGTCGAGAGACGCCGGGACTAGCGGGCTTCTGGAGCTCCTACAATGAGCAGTTCTTC; CDR3: CASSRETPGLAGFWSSYNEQFF
J: TRBJ2-7; size: NA; V: TRBV6-5; D: NA; DNA: TGTGCCAGCAGTCCAACCATACCGGGGCCAGCCGAGCAGTACTTC; CDR3: CASSPTIPGPAEQYF
J: TRBJ2-3; size: NA; V: TRBV7-2; D: TRBD1; DNA: TGTGCCAGCAGCTTAGCCCCGGACAGGGTGGGACTGGCGGATACGCAGTATTTT; CDR3: CASSLAPDRVGLADTQYF
J: TRBJ2-7; size: NA; V: TRBV7-2; D: NA; DNA: TGTGCCAGCAGCTTAAGTTTGGCCGAGCAGTACTTC; CDR3: CASSLSLAEQYF
J: TRBJ1-4; size: once; V: TRBV6-6; D: NA; DNA: TGTGCCAGCAGAGGTGACACTGCAACTAATGAAAAACTGTTTTTT; CDR3: CASRGDTATNEKLFF
J: TRBJ2-1; size: medium-sized; V: TRBV10-3; D: NA; DNA: TGTGCCATCAGTGAGCCGAAGGGACTCTACAATGAGCAGTTCTTC; CDR3: CAISEPKGLYNEQFF
J: TRBJ2-7; size: NA; V: TRBV7-3; D: TRBD2; DNA: TGTGCCAGCAGCTTAGGACTAGCGGGTTCCTACGAGCAGTACTTC; CDR3: CASSLGLAGSYEQYF
J: TRBJ2-1; size: NA; V: TRBV4-3; D: NA; DNA: TGCGCCAGCAGCGCCCAGGTGGCTAGCTCCTACAATGAGCAGTTCTTC; CDR3: CASSAQVASSYNEQFF
J: TRBJ2-7; size: NA; V: TRBV4-3; D: TRBD1; DNA: TGCGCCAGCAGCGACCGACAGGGGCCCTACTACGAGCAGTACTTC; CDR3: CASSDRQGPYYEQYF
J: TRBJ2-6; size: NA; V: TRBV7-9; D: NA; DNA: TGTGCCAGCAGCCCAGGGCCCCCCTTCGCCAGCTCTGGGGCCAACGTCCTGACTTTC; CDR3: CASSPGPPFASSGANVLTF
J: TRBJ1-3; size: NA; V: TRBV6-5; D: NA; DNA: TGTGCCAGCATGTCCGGAAACACCATATATTTT; CDR3: CASMSGNTIYF
J: TRBJ2-3; size: once; V: TRBV19; D: TRBD2; DNA: TGTGCCAGTAGTCCCGGACTAGCTAGGGCAGATACGCAGTATTTT; CDR3: CASSPGLARADTQYF
J: TRBJ1-1; size: NA; V: TRBV25-1; D: NA; DNA: TGTGCCAGCAGCCTAGGCGGGGCAGGCACTGAAGCTTTCTTT; CDR3: CASSLGGAGTEAFF
J: TRBJ1-6; size: NA; V: TRBV7-9; D: TRBD1; DNA: TGTGCCAGCAGCACCAATCCGGGACAGGGGGCAGGTTCACCCCTCCACTTT; CDR3: CASSTNPGQGAGSPLHF
J: TRBJ1-6; size: NA; V: TRBV19; D: NA; DNA: TGTGCCAGTAGTGTCAGGGAAGGTAACTCACCCCTCCACTTT; CDR3: CASSVREGNSPLHF
J: TRBJ2-3; size: NA; V: TRBV10-3; D: TRBD2; DNA: TGTGCCATCAGTGAGGGCCTAGCGGGGGTCCTAGATACGCAGTATTTT; CDR3: CAISEGLAGVLDTQYF
J: TRBJ2-7; size: NA; V: TRBV5-4; D: NA; DNA: TGTGCCAGCAGTTCACACAGTTCCTACGAGCAGTACTTC; CDR3: CASSSHSSYEQYF
J: TRBJ1-5; size: NA; V: TRBV30; D: NA; DNA: TGTGCCTGGATAAGGGTTGAGGGACCCTATAGCAATCAGCCCCAGCATTTT; CDR3: CAWIRVEGPYSNQPQHF